This T cell receptor (beta chain) was documented in a study of blood T cell repertoires in COVID-19. Study at large: In each case, the material was cDNA or gDNA derived from T cells, B-cell-depleted T cells, or PBMCs.

This CDR3 spans 16 amino acids. Trimming at V came to 5 bases and at J to 0 bases, leaving 5 bases not matched to a gene. CDR1 is MDHEN, CDR2 SYDVKM, per germline. In the authors' workflow: Using reference gene primer amplification, nucleated cell counts were estimated. The assay was immunoSEQ multiplex PCR, and TCRdb's table has in-frame clones only and misses some. V, J and clone size are those of that table, while D and trimming were read from the DNA. Found here are under 250,000 clones, approximately 87% of them singletons; the top ten hold approximately 2.6%. The receptor was derived from a woman aged 70 to 79 with active or convalescent COVID-19. The sample was peripheral blood. The genes are TRBV28 and TRBJ1-5; 9 bases are a match to TRBD1. The CDR3, as DNA: TGTGCCAGCAGTCCGGGACAGGGCTATAGCAATCAGCCCCAGCATTTT. This encodes CASSPGQGYSNQPQHF. Combining the CDR3 with reference TRBV28 and TRBJ1-5 gives the whole variable domain DVKVTQSSRYLVKRTGEKVFLECVQDMDHENMFWYRQDPGLGLRLIYFSYDVKMKEKGDIPEGYSVSREKKERFSLILESASTNQTSMYLCASSPGQGYSNQPQHFGDGTRLSIL.